The 27 T cell receptor beta chains given below trace back to one sample, sequenced in a study of Ad26.COV2.S vaccination and SARS-CoV-2 variants. Clones were sequenced by immunoSEQ multiplex PCR, and TCRdb holds only the in-frame ones, with some missing. This sample has some 500,000 clones, with 89% found just once. Treatment here: 19 received Ad26.COV2.S at low or high dose, single or two shots; roughly five received placebo; per-sample allocation not given. Specimen acquisition occurred on day 63 following the initial vaccine or placebo injection. The sample consisted of peripheral blood, taken in a trial of Ad26.COV2.S vaccine versus placebo. The receptors originated from a person aged 18-65 years who received the Ad26.COV2.S COVID-19 vaccine or a placebo.

The V call is TRBV7-2, the J call TRBJ2-6; 10 bases match TRBD2. Trimming at V came to 2 bases and at J to 0 bases, leaving 4 bases not matched to a gene. Germline CDR1 SGHTA, CDR2 FQGNSA. The CDR3 length is 18 residues. The chain's CDR3 is CASSLMASGGSGANVLTF. CDR3 sequence (DNA): TGTGCCAGCAGCTTAATGGCTAGCGGGGGCTCTGGGGCCAACGTCCTGACTTTC.

This chain joins TRBV19 and TRBJ1-4; 7 nucleotides align to TRBD1. Losses at the gene ends were 9 bases for V and 3 bases for J; bases not matched to a gene: 10. Germline CDR1 LNHDA, CDR2 SQIVND (reference sequence). The CDR3 has 15 amino acids. CDR3 DNA: TGTGCCAGCCTCCGCAGGGGGGGCCCTAATGAAAAACTGTTTTTT. Amino acid sequence: CASLRRGGPNEKLFF. The full variable domain, completed using reference TRBV19 and TRBJ1-4, is DGGITQSPKYLFRKEGQNVTLSCEQNLNHDAMYWYRQDPGQGLRLIYYSQIVNDFQKGDIAEGYSVSREKKESFPLTVTSAQKNPTAFYLCASLRRGGPNEKLFFGSGTQLSVL.

The V gene is TRBV19, the J gene TRBJ1-4; TRBD1 might be the D (5 bases). In germline, CDR1 is LNHDA, CDR2 SQIVND (reference sequence). V gave up 7 bases and J gave up 3 bases, with 9 bases separating them. The CDR3 spans 13 residues. The CDR3 is CASMGGSNEKLFF. The CDR3 DNA reads as TGTGCCAGTATGGGGGGTTCTAATGAAAAACTGTTTTTT.

This chain joins TRBV7-9 and TRBJ1-3, with 7 bases identical to TRBD1. The CDR3 is 16 residues long. V lost 5 bases and J lost 0; bases outside the gene matches: 7. The V gene's germline CDR1 is SEHNR and CDR2 FQNEAQ (reference sequence). CDR3 residues: CASSPRTGSSGNTIYF. DNA of the CDR3: TGTGCCAGCAGCCCGAGGACAGGTAGCTCTGGAAACACCATATATTTT.

This clone was counted a single time. The rearrangement links TRBV6-5 to TRBJ2-3; 7 nucleotides line up with TRBD2. With V trimmed by 8 bases and J by 5 bases, 10 bases remained unmatched. The CDR3 length is 14 residues. The V gene's germline CDR1 is MNHEY and CDR2 SVGAGI. The CDR3 loop reads CASLGRWGGDTQYF. CDR3 sequence (DNA): TGTGCCAGCTTAGGGCGGTGGGGGGGAGATACGCAGTATTTT.

The chain combines TRBV6-1 with TRBJ1-5; D is undetermined. CDR1 and CDR2 from the germline V gene are MNHNS and SASEGT. The CDR3 is made up of 16 amino acids. The V and J ends lost 4 bases and 0 bases respectively, with 13 bases between them. CDR3 in amino acids: CASSGQIRYSNQPQHF. CDR3 nucleotides: TGTGCCAGCAGTGGCCAGATCCGTTATAGCAATCAGCCCCAGCATTTT.

The chain couples TRBV5-1 to TRBJ2-5; D is possibly TRBD2 (6 bases). Germline CDR1 SGHRS, CDR2 YFSETQ. This CDR3 comprises 12 residues. The germline V and J ends were trimmed by 2 bases and 7 bases, with 9 bases remaining between them. CDR3 sequence: CASSLQEGTQYF. Written as DNA, the CDR3 is TGCGCCAGCAGCTTACAGGAGGGGACCCAGTACTTC.

The genes are TRBV5-1 and TRBJ1-2, with D possibly being TRBD1 (6 bases). The germline V gene encodes CDR1 SGHRS and CDR2 YFSETQ. The CDR3 totals 12 residues. Trimming took 5 bases from V and 5 from J, leaving 10 bases between them. The chain's CDR3 is CASSAGVYGYTF. For the CDR3, the DNA is TGCGCCAGCAGTGCAGGGGTTTATGGCTACACCTTC.

Concerning this clone: Other DNA sequences in the sample encode the same CDR3. The V call is TRBV18, the J call TRBJ2-1; D uncertain. This CDR3 has 12 residues. Trimming pared 2 bases from V and 5 bases from J, leaving 4 bases between. CDR1 is KGHSH, CDR2 LQKENI, per germline. For the CDR3, the DNA is TGTGCCAGCTCACCAGCGAACAATGAGCAGTTCTTC. Translation gives CASSPANNEQFF.

This rearrangement joins TRBV28 to TRBJ1-2; the match to TRBD1 covers 7 bases. Germline V CDR1 and CDR2: MDHEN, SYDVKM. V was pared by 6 bases and J by 7 bases, with 2 bases of the junction left unmatched. CDR3 length: 11 residues. CDR3 sequence reads: CASRGGTGYTF. The CDR3 nucleotides read TGTGCCAGCAGAGGGGGCACTGGCTACACCTTC.

This sequence joins TRBV19 and TRBJ2-2, with D perhaps matching TRBD1 (6 bases). The germline gives CDR1 LNHDA, CDR2 SQIVND (reference sequence). V lost 0 bases and J 4 bases, leaving 9 bases between the germline ends. The CDR3 extends over 15 amino acids. The CDR3 bases are TGTGCCAGTAGTATAGATACACAGGGCACCGGGGAGCTGTTTTTT. Translation: CASSIDTQGTGELFF.

This clone was picked up one time. This chain connects TRBV13 to TRBJ1-2; D is perhaps TRBD1 (6 bases). Germline values: CDR1 PRHDT, CDR2 FYEKMQ (reference sequence). The CDR3 is 14 residues long. The V and J ends lost 1 base and 4 bases respectively, with 10 bases between them. CDR3 amino acids: CASSLVQGVYGYTF. The CDR3 DNA reads TGTGCCAGCAGCTTAGTACAGGGAGTCTATGGCTACACCTTC.

V and J are TRBV28 and TRBJ2-3; D may be TRBD1 or TRBD2 (6 bases each). The CDR3 is 16 residues long. The germline V gene has CDR1 MDHEN and CDR2 SYDVKM. The V and J ends lost 6 bases and 8 bases respectively, with 24 bases between them. CDR3 sequence: CASRKTRDGGGGTQYF. Here the CDR3 DNA reads TGTGCCAGCAGAAAAACCCGGGACGGTGGAGGGGGTACGCAGTATTTT.

This chain links TRBV7-9 with TRBJ2-7; no reliable D call. Trimming removed 2 bases at V and 4 bases at J, with 3 bases between. Per the germline V gene, CDR1 is SEHNR and CDR2 is FQNEAQ (reference sequence). The CDR3 covers 11 residues. DNA for the CDR3: TGTGCCAGCAGCTTAATGTACGAGCAGTACTTC. Its protein product is CASSLMYEQYF.

This rearrangement joins TRBV4-3 to TRBJ2-1; tentative D call: TRBD2 (5 bases). The CDR3 contains 13 residues. Per germline, CDR1 LGHNA and CDR2 YSLEER. V was clipped by 0 bases and J by 13 bases, with 13 bases between them. CDR3 nucleotide sequence: TGCGCCAGCAGCCAAGAGGGTCGGACTCCCCAGTTCTTC. Its translation is CASSQEGRTPQFF.

This rearrangement joins TRBV7-2 to TRBJ1-5; the D gene is possibly TRBD1 (6 bases). The CDR3 runs 15 residues. The V gene's germline CDR1 is SGHTA and CDR2 FQGNSA. V lost 4 bases and J lost 7, with 17 bases in between. Here the CDR3 reads CASSSYGQWSQPQHF. CDR3 DNA: TGTGCCAGCAGCTCGTATGGACAGTGGAGCCAGCCCCAGCATTTT.

The chain employs TRBV5-1 and TRBJ2-3; 8 nucleotides line up with TRBD1. CDR1 and CDR2 from the germline V gene are SGHRS and YFSETQ. The CDR3 covers 15 residues. V lost 1 base to trimming and J lost 4 bases; unmatched junction nucleotides: 5. The CDR3 is CASSLRSRGPDTQYF. In DNA form, the CDR3 reads TGCGCCAGCAGCTTGCGAAGCAGGGGGCCAGATACGCAGTATTTT.

The genes are TRBV24-1 and TRBJ1-5; a possible D gene is TRBD1 (6 bases). Trimming cost V 9 bases and J 7 bases, with 15 bases left between them. Germline CDR1 is KGHDR and CDR2 is SFDVKD. The CDR3 has 13 amino acids. CDR3 sequence: CATCGGAGQPQHF. CDR3 sequence (DNA): TGTGCCACCTGCGGGGGCGCGGGGCAGCCCCAGCATTTT.

V and J are TRBV6-2 or TRBV6-3 and TRBJ1-1; D is unclear. Trimming pared 3 bases from V and 3 bases from J, leaving 8 bases between. This CDR3 spans 13 amino acids. Germline values: CDR1 MNHEY, CDR2 SVGEGT. CDR3 sequence: CASSYSGHTEAFF. The DNA for the CDR3 is TGTGCCAGCAGTTATTCCGGGCACACTGAAGCTTTCTTT.

This clone was observed a single time. V gene TRBV16 combines with J gene TRBJ1-3, with a weak D call TRBD1 (6 bases). The CDR3 covers 15 residues. Looked up from germline, CDR1 is KGHSY and CDR2 is FQNENV. V lost 0 bases and J 4 bases, leaving 10 bases between the germline ends. The CDR3: CASSQSPGTGNTIYF. In nucleotides, the CDR3 is TGTGCCAGCAGCCAATCTCCAGGGACAGGAAACACCATATATTTT.

This chain joins TRBV5-1 and TRBJ1-1, with 8 bases lining up with TRBD1. Germline CDR1 and CDR2: SGHRS and YFSETQ. V lost 4 bases, J lost 5 bases, and 7 bases stayed unmatched. The CDR3 has 14 amino acids. The CDR3 protein is CASSPDRVTTEAFF. The CDR3 nucleotides are TGCGCCAGCAGCCCGGACAGGGTGACGACTGAAGCTTTCTTT.

The rearrangement uses TRBV24-1 and TRBJ2-5; possible D gene TRBD2, 6 bases. CDR3 length: 15 amino acids. Trimming cost V 5 bases and J 1 base, with 13 bases left between them. The germline V gene has CDR1 KGHDR and CDR2 SFDVKD. CDR3 sequence reads: CATSGSGTGQETQYF. CDR3 coding DNA: TGTGCCACCAGTGGTAGCGGAACAGGCCAAGAGACCCAGTACTTC.

This chain connects TRBV29-1 to TRBJ2-1; 8 nucleotides agree with TRBD2. This CDR3 has 15 amino acids. J was trimmed by 5 bases and V by 4 bases; bases with no gene match: 10. CDR1 and CDR2 (germline): SQVTM, ANQGSEA. The CDR3 DNA is TGCAGCGTTGTGGTTAGGGCGGGGGGCGACAATGAGCAGTTCTTC. The encoded protein is CSVVVRAGGDNEQFF.

For this clone: The sample holds other DNA sequences that translate to the same CDR3. This chain joins TRBV18 and TRBJ1-4, with TRBD1 matching 8 bases. J was trimmed by 3 bases and V by 4 bases; bases with no gene match: 1. Looked up from germline, CDR1 is KGHSH and CDR2 is LQKENI. CDR3 length: 14 amino acids. CDR3 DNA sequence: TGTGCCAGCTCACGACAGGGGTCTAATGAAAAACTGTTTTTT. Protein sequence: CASSRQGSNEKLFF.

The rearrangement links TRBV5-6 to TRBJ1-5, with a weak D call TRBD1 (5 bases). The germline V gene has CDR1 SGHDT and CDR2 YYEEEE. V shed 0 bases and J shed 3 bases, with 13 bases lying between them. The CDR3 extends over 16 amino acids. The CDR3 region has the DNA TGTGCCAGCAGCTTGGGGGCCGGGGCCAACAATCAGCCCCAGCATTTT. Its protein is CASSLGAGANNQPQHF.

V usage is TRBV4-2 and J usage is TRBJ2-4; TRBD1 matches 7 bases. The J segment lost 6 bases and the V segment lost 0 bases, leaving 11 bases of the junction unmatched. Germline CDR1 LGHNA, CDR2 YNFKEQ. The CDR3 is 17 amino acids. The CDR3 nucleotides read TGTGCCAGCAGCCAAGAAGGTCAGGGTTCAGGGGGAAACATTCAGTACTTC. It yields the protein CASSQEGQGSGGNIQYF.

This chain connects TRBV4-3 to TRBJ1-6, with 11 bases fitting TRBD1. Germline V lookup: CDR1 LGHNA, CDR2 YSLEER. There are 19 residues in the CDR3. V was pared by 0 bases and J by 4 bases, with 8 bases of the junction left unmatched. The CDR3 loop reads CASSQEWSGQGEYNSPLHF. The CDR3 coding sequence is TGCGCCAGCAGCCAAGAATGGTCGGGACAGGGGGAATATAATTCACCCCTCCACTTT.